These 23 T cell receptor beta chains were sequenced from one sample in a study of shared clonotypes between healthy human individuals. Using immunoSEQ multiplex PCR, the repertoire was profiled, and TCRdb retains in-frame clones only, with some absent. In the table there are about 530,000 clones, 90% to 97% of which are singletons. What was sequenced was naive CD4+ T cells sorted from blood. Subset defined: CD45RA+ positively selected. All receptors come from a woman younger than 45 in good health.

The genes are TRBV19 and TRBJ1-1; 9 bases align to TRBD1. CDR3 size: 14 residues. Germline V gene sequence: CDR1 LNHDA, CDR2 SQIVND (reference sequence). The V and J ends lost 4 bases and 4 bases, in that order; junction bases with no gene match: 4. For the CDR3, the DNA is TGTGCCAGTAGTAGGACAGGGGAGTCCACTGAAGCTTTCTTT. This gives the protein CASSRTGESTEAFF. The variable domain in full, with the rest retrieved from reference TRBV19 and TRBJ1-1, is DGGITQSPKYLFRKEGQNVTLSCEQNLNHDAMYWYRQDPGQGLRLIYYSQIVNDFQKGDIAEGYSVSREKKESFPLTVTSAQKNPTAFYLCASSRTGESTEAFFGQGTRLTVV.

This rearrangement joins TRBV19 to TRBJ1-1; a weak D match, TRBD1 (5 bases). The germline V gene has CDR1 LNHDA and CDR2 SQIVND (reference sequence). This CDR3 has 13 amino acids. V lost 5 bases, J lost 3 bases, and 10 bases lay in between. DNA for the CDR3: TGTGCCAGTAGTCAGTCCAGGGACACTGAAGCTTTCTTT. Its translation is CASSQSRDTEAFF.

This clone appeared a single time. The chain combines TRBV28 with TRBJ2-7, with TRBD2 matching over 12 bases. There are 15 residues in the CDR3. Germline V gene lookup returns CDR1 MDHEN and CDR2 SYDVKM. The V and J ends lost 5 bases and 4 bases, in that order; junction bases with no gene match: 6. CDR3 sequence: CASSAGLAGMYEQYF. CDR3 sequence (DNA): TGTGCCAGCAGTGCCGGACTAGCGGGAATGTACGAGCAGTACTTC.

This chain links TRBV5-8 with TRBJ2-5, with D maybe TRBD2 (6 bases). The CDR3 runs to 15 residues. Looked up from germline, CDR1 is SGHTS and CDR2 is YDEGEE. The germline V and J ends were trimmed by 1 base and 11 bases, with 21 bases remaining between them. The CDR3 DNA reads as TGTGCCAGCAGCTTGACCGGGACTGGGGCTCGGGAGCAGTACTTC. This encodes CASSLTGTGAREQYF. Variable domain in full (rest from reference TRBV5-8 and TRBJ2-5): EAGVTQSPTHLIKTRGQQATLRCSPISGHTSVYWYQQALGLGLQFLLWYDEGEERNRGNFPPRFSGRQFPNYSSELNVNALELEDSALYLCASSLTGTGAREQYFGPGTRLLVL.

The CDR3 loop is CASSGSGVGNTIYF. The DNA for the CDR3 is TGTGCCAGCAGCGGATCAGGGGTGGGAAACACCATATATTTT. The chain uses TRBV5-4 and TRBJ1-3, with a tentative D call TRBD1 (6 bases). Trimming removed 4 bases from V and 4 bases from J, with 12 bases in between. This CDR3 is built from 14 residues. Germline-derived CDR1 and CDR2 are SGHNT and YYREEE (reference sequence).

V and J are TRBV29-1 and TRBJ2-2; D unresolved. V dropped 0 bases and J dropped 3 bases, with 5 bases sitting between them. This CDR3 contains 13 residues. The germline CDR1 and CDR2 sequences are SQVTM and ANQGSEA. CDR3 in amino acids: CSVEEGDTGELFF. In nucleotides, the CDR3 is TGCAGCGTTGAAGAGGGCGACACCGGGGAGCTGTTTTTT.

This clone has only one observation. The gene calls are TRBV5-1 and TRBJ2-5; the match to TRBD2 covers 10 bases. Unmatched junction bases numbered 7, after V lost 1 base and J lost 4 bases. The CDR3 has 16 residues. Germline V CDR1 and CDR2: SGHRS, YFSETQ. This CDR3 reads CASSLYPAGGPETQYF. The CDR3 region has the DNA TGCGCCAGCAGCTTGTACCCAGCGGGAGGGCCAGAGACCCAGTACTTC.

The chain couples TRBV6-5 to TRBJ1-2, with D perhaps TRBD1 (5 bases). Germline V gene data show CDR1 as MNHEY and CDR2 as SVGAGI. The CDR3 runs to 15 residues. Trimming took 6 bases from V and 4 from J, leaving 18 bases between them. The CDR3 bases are TGTGCCAGCAGGGCGCCGAGACAGTCTAGCTATGGCTACACCTTC. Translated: CASRAPRQSSYGYTF.

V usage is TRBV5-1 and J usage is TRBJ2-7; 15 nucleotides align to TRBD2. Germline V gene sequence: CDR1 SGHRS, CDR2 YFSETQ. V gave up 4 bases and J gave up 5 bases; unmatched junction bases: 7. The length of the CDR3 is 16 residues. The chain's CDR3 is CASSASGTSGRNEQYF. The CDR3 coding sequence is TGCGCCAGCAGCGCGTCAGGGACTAGCGGGAGGAACGAGCAGTACTTC.

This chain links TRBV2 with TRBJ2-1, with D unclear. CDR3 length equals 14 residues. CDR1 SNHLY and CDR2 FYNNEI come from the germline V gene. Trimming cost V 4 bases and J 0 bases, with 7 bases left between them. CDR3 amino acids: CASSAESSYNEQFF. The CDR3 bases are TGTGCCAGCAGTGCGGAAAGCTCCTACAATGAGCAGTTCTTC.

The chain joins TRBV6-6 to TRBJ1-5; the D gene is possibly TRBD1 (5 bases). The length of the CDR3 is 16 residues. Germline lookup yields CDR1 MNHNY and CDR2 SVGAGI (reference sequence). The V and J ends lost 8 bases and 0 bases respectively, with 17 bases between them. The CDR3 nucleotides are TGTGCCAGCGCCCGAGGCAGGGACGATAGCAATCAGCCCCAGCATTTT. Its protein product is CASARGRDDSNQPQHF.

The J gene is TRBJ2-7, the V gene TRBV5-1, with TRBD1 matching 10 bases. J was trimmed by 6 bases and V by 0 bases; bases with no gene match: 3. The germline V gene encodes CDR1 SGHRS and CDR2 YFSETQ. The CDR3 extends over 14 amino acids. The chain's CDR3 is CASSLATGGPEQYF. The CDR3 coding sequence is TGCGCCAGCAGCTTGGCGACAGGGGGCCCCGAGCAGTACTTC.

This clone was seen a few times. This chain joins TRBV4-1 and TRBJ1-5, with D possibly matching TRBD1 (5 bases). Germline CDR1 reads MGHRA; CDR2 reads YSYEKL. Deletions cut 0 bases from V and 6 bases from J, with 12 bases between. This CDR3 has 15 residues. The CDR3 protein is CASSQDGTNFQPQHF. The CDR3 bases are TGCGCCAGCAGCCAAGACGGGACGAATTTTCAGCCCCAGCATTTT.

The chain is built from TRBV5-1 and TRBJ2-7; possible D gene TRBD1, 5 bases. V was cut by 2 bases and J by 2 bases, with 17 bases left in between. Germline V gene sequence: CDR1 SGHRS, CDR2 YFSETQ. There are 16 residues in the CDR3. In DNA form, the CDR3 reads TGCGCCAGCAGCTTATCCACAGGCCCGGTTGCCTACGAGCAGTACTTC. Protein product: CASSLSTGPVAYEQYF.

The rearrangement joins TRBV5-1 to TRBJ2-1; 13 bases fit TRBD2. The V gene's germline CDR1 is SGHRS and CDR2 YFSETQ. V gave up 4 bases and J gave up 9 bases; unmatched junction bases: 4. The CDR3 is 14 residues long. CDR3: CASSPGLAGAEQFF. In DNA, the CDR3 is TGCGCCAGCAGCCCCGGACTAGCGGGGGCTGAGCAGTTCTTC.

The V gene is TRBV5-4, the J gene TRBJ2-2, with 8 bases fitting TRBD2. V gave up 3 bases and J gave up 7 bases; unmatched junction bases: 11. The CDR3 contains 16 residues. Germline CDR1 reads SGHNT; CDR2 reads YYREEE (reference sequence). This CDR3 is CASSSGTRGRDGELFF. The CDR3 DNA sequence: TGTGCCAGCAGCTCCGGGACTAGAGGCCGTGACGGGGAGCTGTTTTTT.

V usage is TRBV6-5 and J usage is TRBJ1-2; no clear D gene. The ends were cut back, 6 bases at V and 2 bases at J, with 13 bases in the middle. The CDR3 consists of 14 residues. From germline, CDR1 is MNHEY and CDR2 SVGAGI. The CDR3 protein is CASSQTDGNYGYTF. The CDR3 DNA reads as TGTGCCAGCAGCCAGACCGACGGGAACTATGGCTACACCTTC.

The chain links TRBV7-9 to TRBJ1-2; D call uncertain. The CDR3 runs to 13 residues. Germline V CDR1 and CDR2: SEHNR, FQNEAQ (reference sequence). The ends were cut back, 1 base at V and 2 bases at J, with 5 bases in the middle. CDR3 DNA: TGTGCCAGCAGCTTAGAGCAGAACTATGGCTACACCTTC. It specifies CASSLEQNYGYTF.

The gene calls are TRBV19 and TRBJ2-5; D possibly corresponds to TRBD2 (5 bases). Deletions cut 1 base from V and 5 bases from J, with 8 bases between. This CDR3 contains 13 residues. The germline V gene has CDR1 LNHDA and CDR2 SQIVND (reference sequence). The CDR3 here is CASSIGRAETQYF. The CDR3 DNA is TGTGCCAGTAGTATAGGGCGGGCGGAGACCCAGTACTTC.

Written as DNA, the CDR3 is TGTGCCAGCAGCTTGTCGGACAGCTCCTACGAGCAGTACTTC. This gives the protein CASSLSDSSYEQYF. This chain links TRBV5-8 with TRBJ2-7; TRBD1 might be the D (6 bases). V lost 1 base to trimming and J lost 0 bases, with 8 bases between them. The CDR3 contains 14 residues. Germline CDR1 is SGHTS and CDR2 is YDEGEE.

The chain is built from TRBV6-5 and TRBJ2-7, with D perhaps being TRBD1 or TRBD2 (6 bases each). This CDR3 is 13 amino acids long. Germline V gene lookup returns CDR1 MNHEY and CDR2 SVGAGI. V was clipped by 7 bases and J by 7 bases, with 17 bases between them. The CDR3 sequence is CASTPGGPREQYF. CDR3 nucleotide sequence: TGTGCCAGCACCCCTGGGGGGCCGCGGGAGCAGTACTTC.

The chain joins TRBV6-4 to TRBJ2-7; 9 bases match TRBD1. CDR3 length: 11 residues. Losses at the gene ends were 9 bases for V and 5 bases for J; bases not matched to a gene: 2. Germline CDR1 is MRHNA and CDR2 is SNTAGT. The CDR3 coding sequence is TGTGCCAGGGACAGGGGCCACGAGCAGTACTTC. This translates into CARDRGHEQYF.

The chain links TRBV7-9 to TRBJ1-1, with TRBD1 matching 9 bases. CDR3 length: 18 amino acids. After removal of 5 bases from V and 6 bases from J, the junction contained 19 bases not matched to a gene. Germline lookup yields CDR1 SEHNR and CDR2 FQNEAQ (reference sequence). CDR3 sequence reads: CASSPQSDPTGGNPEAFF. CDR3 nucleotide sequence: TGTGCCAGCAGCCCCCAATCCGATCCAACAGGGGGCAACCCTGAAGCTTTCTTT.